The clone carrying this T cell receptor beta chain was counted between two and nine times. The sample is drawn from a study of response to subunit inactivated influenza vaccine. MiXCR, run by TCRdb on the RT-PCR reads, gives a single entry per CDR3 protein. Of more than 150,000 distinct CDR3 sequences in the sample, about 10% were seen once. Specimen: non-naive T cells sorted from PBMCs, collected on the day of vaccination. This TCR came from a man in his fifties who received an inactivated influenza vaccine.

CDR3 residues: CATGGTSYEQYF. DNA for the CDR3: TGTGCCACCGGCGGGACTAGCTACGAGCAGTACTTC. The rearrangement joins TRBV10-3 to TRBJ2-7; 8 bases line up with TRBD2. The germline CDR1 and CDR2 sequences are ENHRY and SYGVKD. The V and J ends lost 10 bases and 3 bases, in that order; junction bases with no gene match: 5. This CDR3 region has 12 residues.